The next 20 T cell receptor beta chains were all read from a single sample in a study of cytomegalovirus exposure and HLA in healthy donors. Primers included in the PCR were 60 Vbeta and 13 Jbeta primers. TCRdb keeps only in-frame clones here, not all; method: immunoSEQ multiplex PCR. This sample has 150,000 to 200,000 clones; around 79% occur once, and the top ten carry roughly 2%. Sequencing was performed on PBMCs. The receptor source for this set is a man aged 40-55 years in good health and CMV-seronegative.

The chain uses TRBV20-1 and TRBJ2-7, with a weak D call TRBD2 (6 bases). Germline CDR1 DFQATT, CDR2 SNEGSKA (reference sequence). This CDR3 has 11 residues. V was cut by 3 bases and J by 3 bases, with 6 bases left in between. The chain's CDR3 is CSASGSYEQYF. The CDR3 coding sequence is TGCAGTGCTAGCGGGAGCTACGAGCAGTACTTC.

The chain employs TRBV5-1 and TRBJ2-1; D gene uncertain. From germline, CDR1 is SGHRS and CDR2 YFSETQ. V lost 4 bases and J 1 base, leaving 9 bases between the germline ends. CDR3 size: 14 residues. The DNA of the CDR3 is TGCGCCAGCAGCGGTGGAGTGTCCTACAATGAGCAGTTCTTC. This encodes CASSGGVSYNEQFF.

This clone came up a few times. J is TRBJ2-5 and V is TRBV5-1; no definite D call. The CDR3 has 11 residues. The ends were cut back, 3 bases at V and 5 bases at J, with 5 bases in the middle. From germline, CDR1 is SGHRS and CDR2 YFSETQ. This chain's CDR3 is CASSSRETQYF. The CDR3 DNA reads as TGCGCCAGCAGCTCGCGGGAGACCCAGTACTTC.

This chain connects TRBV5-5 to TRBJ2-1; D possibly corresponds to TRBD2 (6 bases). The germline V gene encodes CDR1 SGHKS and CDR2 YYEKEE (reference sequence). Trimming took 2 bases from V and 2 from J, leaving 17 bases between them. There are 17 residues in the CDR3. The CDR3 nucleotides are TGTGCCAGCAGCTTAGGACTTAGCGGAGTTACCTACAATGAGCAGTTCTTC. It translates to CASSLGLSGVTYNEQFF.

The rearrangement links TRBV7-8 to TRBJ1-3; tentative D call: TRBD1 (5 bases). Germline values: CDR1 SGHVS, CDR2 FQNEAQ. Trimming removed 6 bases from V and 0 bases from J, with 15 bases in between. The CDR3 sequence is 16 residues long. The CDR3 loop reads CASSWGVQTSGNTIYF. CDR3 coding DNA: TGTGCCAGCAGTTGGGGGGTCCAAACCTCTGGAAACACCATATATTTT.

The gene calls are TRBV7-9 and TRBJ2-1, with 10 bases fitting TRBD2. The V gene end was trimmed by 4 bases and the J gene end by 5 bases; junction bases not matched to a gene: 11. There are 17 residues in the CDR3. Looked up from germline, CDR1 is SEHNR and CDR2 is FQNEAQ (reference sequence). CDR3 amino acids: CASSSGYPGLANNEQFF. The CDR3 DNA is TGTGCCAGCAGCTCAGGTTACCCGGGACTAGCGAACAATGAGCAGTTCTTC.

The rearrangement uses TRBV20-1 and TRBJ2-7; D not certain. The V and J ends lost 4 bases and 6 bases respectively, with 10 bases between them. The length of the CDR3 is 11 residues. Germline CDR1 DFQATT, CDR2 SNEGSKA (reference sequence). The CDR3 region is CSANLGPEQYF. The CDR3 DNA follows: TGCAGTGCTAACTTGGGCCCCGAGCAGTACTTC.

The V gene is TRBV28, the J gene TRBJ2-7; 10 nucleotides line up with TRBD1. The CDR3 covers 15 residues. CDR1 is MDHEN, CDR2 SYDVKM, per germline. V lost 2 bases to trimming and J lost 4 bases; unmatched junction nucleotides: 5. CDR3 sequence reads: CASSLPGTGVYEQYF. The CDR3 DNA reads as TGTGCCAGCAGTTTACCCGGGACAGGGGTATACGAGCAGTACTTC.

The chain joins TRBV2 to TRBJ2-1; D is possibly TRBD1 (6 bases). The CDR3 has 14 residues. The germline CDR1 and CDR2 sequences are SNHLY and FYNNEI. V was pared by 7 bases and J by 7 bases, with 17 bases between. CDR3 residues: CASNEARGKNEQFF. CDR3 in DNA: TGTGCCAGCAATGAGGCCAGGGGCAAGAATGAGCAGTTCTTC.

This chain uses TRBV28 with TRBJ2-7, with 7 bases fitting TRBD1. From germline, CDR1 is MDHEN and CDR2 SYDVKM. The CDR3 has 14 amino acids. CDR3: CASIRGQFSYEQYF. DNA for the CDR3: TGTGCTTCGATCCGGGGACAGTTCTCCTACGAGCAGTACTTC.

The rearrangement links TRBV27 to TRBJ2-7; tentative D call: TRBD2 (6 bases). The length of the CDR3 is 12 residues. Per germline, CDR1 MNHEY and CDR2 SMNVEV (reference sequence). V dropped 4 bases and J dropped 6 bases, with 10 bases sitting between them. CDR3 DNA sequence: TGTGCCAGCAGTTCCGTGGGGGGCGAGCAGTACTTC. Its protein is CASSSVGGEQYF.

The chain joins TRBV7-9 to TRBJ2-7; 7 nucleotides agree with TRBD2. Losses at the gene ends were 6 bases for V and 0 bases for J; bases not matched to a gene: 5. The germline gives CDR1 SEHNR, CDR2 FQNEAQ (reference sequence). There are 14 residues in the CDR3. CDR3 nucleotides: TGTGCCAGCAGTCTAGCGGCAGCCTCCTACGAGCAGTACTTC. It is translated as CASSLAAASYEQYF.

The chain has TRBV2 and TRBJ2-1, with 8 bases fitting TRBD1. Germline-derived CDR1 and CDR2 are SNHLY and FYNNEI. The CDR3 totals 14 residues. Trimming removed 7 bases from V and 4 bases from J; junction bases left unmatched: 6. CDR3 loop: CASIQGQAYNEQFF. The DNA for the CDR3 is TGTGCCAGCATTCAGGGACAGGCTTACAATGAGCAGTTCTTC.

The V call is TRBV6-1, the J call TRBJ2-2; 8 bases map to TRBD1. V trimming: 2 bases; J trimming: 4 bases; junction bases outside the gene matches: 9. Germline CDR1 is MNHNS and CDR2 is SASEGT. This CDR3 is 17 amino acids long. Written as DNA, the CDR3 is TGTGCCAGCAGTGAAAGGTCAGGGGGCGCTGGCACCGGGGAGCTGTTTTTT. Its translation: CASSERSGGAGTGELFF.

The chain joins TRBV7-9 to TRBJ1-4; 8 positions agree with TRBD1. This CDR3 is built from 15 residues. The ends lost 0 bases at V and 12 bases at J; junction bases unmatched: 9. Germline CDR1 is SEHNR and CDR2 is FQNEAQ (reference sequence). For the CDR3, the DNA is TGTGCCAGCAGCTTAGCGGGACAGGCCCAGGGGGAACTGTTTTTT. Translated, it gives CASSLAGQAQGELFF.

V gene TRBV11-3 combines with J gene TRBJ2-5; D might be TRBD2 (6 bases). Trimming pared 5 bases from V and 5 bases from J, leaving 12 bases between. There are 13 residues in the CDR3. Germline assignment: CDR1 SGHNT and CDR2 YENEEA. In nucleotides, the CDR3 is TGTGCCAGCAGCCCTGACCGGGGGGAGACCCAGTACTTC. Translated: CASSPDRGETQYF.

The genes are TRBV27 and TRBJ2-7; D gene unclear. This CDR3 spans 14 amino acids. The germline gives CDR1 MNHEY, CDR2 SMNVEV (reference sequence). Trimming cost V 3 bases and J 3 bases, with 12 bases left between them. CDR3 DNA: TGTGCCAGCAGTTTCGGCGGTTCCTACTACGAGCAGTACTTC. It encodes CASSFGGSYYEQYF.

This clone was detected only once. This chain links TRBV7-9 with TRBJ1-1; unclear D gene. Germline V gives CDR1 SEHNR, CDR2 FQNEAQ (reference sequence). This CDR3 is 15 amino acids long. Between the trimmed V and J ends, which lost 3 bases and 0 bases, there was a span of 11 bases. CDR3 sequence (DNA): TGTGCCAGCAGCTTTCCGACAAGCATGAACACTGAAGCTTTCTTT. Its translation is CASSFPTSMNTEAFF.

There are a few counts of this clone. This chain uses TRBV29-1 with TRBJ1-4, with TRBD1 as a possible D gene (5 bases). Trimming stripped 7 bases from V and 13 bases from J, with 19 bases between. CDR1 is SQVTM, CDR2 ANQGSEA, per germline. The CDR3 consists of 12 residues. The CDR3 here is CSAGTLRQRLFF. The DNA of the CDR3 is TGCAGCGCAGGGACTCTAAGGCAGAGACTGTTTTTT.

The chain combines TRBV7-8 with TRBJ2-1; D is ambiguous. Trimming pared 3 bases from V and 4 bases from J, leaving 7 bases between. In germline, CDR1 is SGHVS, CDR2 FQNEAQ. The CDR3 extends over 13 amino acids. Here the CDR3 DNA reads TGTGCCAGCAGCTTTGCGACTTACAATGAGCAGTTCTTC. As protein: CASSFATYNEQFF.